Listed here is a single TCR beta chain. The CDR3 spans 18 residues. Germline V gene data show CDR1 as LNHDA and CDR2 as SQIVND (reference sequence). Generation of cDNA took place in eight separate reactions per sample. No DNA is given; TCRdb re-called the 5' RACE reads and lists each CDR3 protein once. Its listing shows some 200,000 distinct CDR3 sequences. These data belong to a study of monozygotic twins with inflammatory bowel disease. J is TRBJ1-5 and V is TRBV19; checking the TCRdb D call of TRBD1 is not possible without DNA. The sample taken for sequencing was blood. This clonotype originated in a human donor with ulcerative colitis or Crohn's disease, or a healthy co-twin of an affected twin (not recorded which). The CDR3 is CASSKATGGAGSNQPQHF. The full variable domain, with the rest looked up from reference TRBV19 and TRBJ1-5, is DGGITQSPKYLFRKEGQNVTLSCEQNLNHDAMYWYRQDPGQGLRLIYYSQIVNDFQKGDIAEGYSVSREKKESFPLTVTSAQKNPTAFYLCASSKATGGAGSNQPQHFGDGTRLSIL.